The sequence of this T cell receptor beta chain was determined in a study of beta chain features in type 1 diabetes. The study's findings and limits: VDJ junctions from type 1 diabetes patients carried fewer insertions and larger deletions. A potential PCR bias toward shorter templates would be equal in patient and control samples.

Remarks on this clone: The antigen is undetermined.

The V and J ends lost 3 bases and 3 bases, in that order; junction bases with no gene match: 0. The CDR3 covers 13 residues. In germline, CDR1 is SEHNR, CDR2 FQNEAQ (reference sequence). Donors underwent one heparinised blood draw, around 120 mL on average. Since all of the isolated RNA was reverse transcribed, expressed TCRB transcripts were what got sequenced. The repertoire was sequenced with immunoSEQ multiplex PCR; TCRdb's copy has only in-frame clones and lacks some. The sample yields almost 350,000 clones, around a fifth seen once. The gene calls are TRBV7-9 and TRBJ2-5, with 8 bases fitting TRBD1. The sequence derives from a woman aged 18-29 years in good health. The sample consisted of naive CD4+ T cells from blood. CDR3 residues: CASSLTGEETQYF. The CDR3 nucleotides read TGTGCCAGCAGCTTGACAGGGGAAGAGACCCAGTACTTC.